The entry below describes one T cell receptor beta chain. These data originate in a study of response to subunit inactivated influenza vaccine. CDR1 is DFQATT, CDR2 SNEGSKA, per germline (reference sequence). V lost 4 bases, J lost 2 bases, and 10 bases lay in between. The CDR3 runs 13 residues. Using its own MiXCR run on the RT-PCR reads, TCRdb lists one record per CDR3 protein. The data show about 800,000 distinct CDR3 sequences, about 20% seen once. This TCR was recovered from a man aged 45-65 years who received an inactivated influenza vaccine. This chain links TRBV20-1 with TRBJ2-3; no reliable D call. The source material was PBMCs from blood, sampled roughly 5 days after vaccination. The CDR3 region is CSAITVTTDTQYF. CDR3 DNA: TGCAGTGCTATTACAGTCACCACAGATACGCAGTATTTT.